This T cell receptor (beta chain) is drawn from a study of shared clonotypes between healthy human individuals. Study observations and caveats: The sharing of 5% to 6.5% of naive CD4 clonotypes was seen across several donors. It was the few donors that limited the genetic and exposure-history diversity represented.

Naive CD8 cells, CD45RO-negative and positively selected for CCR7, excluded terminally differentiated effector memory CD45RA+ cells. CDR3 length: 14 residues. Losses at the gene ends were 5 bases for V and 7 bases for J; bases not matched to a gene: 6. Germline loops: CDR1 MNHEY, CDR2 SMNVEV (reference sequence). To note about this clone: Its antigen remains unidentified.

Generated by immunoSEQ multiplex PCR, the TCRdb table keeps only in-frame clones and is missing some. Of more than 500,000 clones in the sample, around 96% were seen once. What was sequenced was naive CD8+ T cells sorted from blood. This clonotype originated in a woman in her twenties or thirties in good health. The J gene is TRBJ2-7, the V gene TRBV27, with 12 bases identical to TRBD2. CDR3 sequence reads: CASSQGLAGREQYF. The CDR3 DNA is TGTGCCAGCAGTCAGGGACTAGCGGGTCGTGAGCAGTACTTC.